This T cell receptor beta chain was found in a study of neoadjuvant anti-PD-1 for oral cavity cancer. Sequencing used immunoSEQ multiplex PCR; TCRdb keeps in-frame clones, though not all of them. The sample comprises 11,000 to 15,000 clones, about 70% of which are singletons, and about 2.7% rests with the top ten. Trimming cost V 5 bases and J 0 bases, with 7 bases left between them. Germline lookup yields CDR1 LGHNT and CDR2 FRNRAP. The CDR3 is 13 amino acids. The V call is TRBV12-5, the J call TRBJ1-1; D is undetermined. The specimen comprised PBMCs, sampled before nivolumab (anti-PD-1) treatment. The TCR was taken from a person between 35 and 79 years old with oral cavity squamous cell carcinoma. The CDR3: CASGPQMNTEAFF. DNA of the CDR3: TGTGCTAGTGGTCCGCAGATGAACACTGAAGCTTTCTTT.